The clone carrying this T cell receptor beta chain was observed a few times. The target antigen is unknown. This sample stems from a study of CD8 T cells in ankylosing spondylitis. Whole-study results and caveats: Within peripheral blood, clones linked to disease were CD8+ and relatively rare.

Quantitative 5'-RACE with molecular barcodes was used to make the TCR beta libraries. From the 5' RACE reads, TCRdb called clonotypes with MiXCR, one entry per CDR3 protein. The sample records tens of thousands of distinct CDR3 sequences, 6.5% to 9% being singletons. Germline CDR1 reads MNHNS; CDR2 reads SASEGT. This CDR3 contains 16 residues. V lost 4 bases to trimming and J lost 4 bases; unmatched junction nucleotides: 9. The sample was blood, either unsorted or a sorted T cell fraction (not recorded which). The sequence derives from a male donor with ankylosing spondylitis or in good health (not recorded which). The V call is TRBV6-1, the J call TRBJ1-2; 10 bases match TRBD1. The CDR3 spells CASSVKTGGEVYGYTF. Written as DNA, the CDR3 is TGTGCCAGCAGTGTAAAGACAGGGGGCGAAGTCTATGGCTACACCTTC.